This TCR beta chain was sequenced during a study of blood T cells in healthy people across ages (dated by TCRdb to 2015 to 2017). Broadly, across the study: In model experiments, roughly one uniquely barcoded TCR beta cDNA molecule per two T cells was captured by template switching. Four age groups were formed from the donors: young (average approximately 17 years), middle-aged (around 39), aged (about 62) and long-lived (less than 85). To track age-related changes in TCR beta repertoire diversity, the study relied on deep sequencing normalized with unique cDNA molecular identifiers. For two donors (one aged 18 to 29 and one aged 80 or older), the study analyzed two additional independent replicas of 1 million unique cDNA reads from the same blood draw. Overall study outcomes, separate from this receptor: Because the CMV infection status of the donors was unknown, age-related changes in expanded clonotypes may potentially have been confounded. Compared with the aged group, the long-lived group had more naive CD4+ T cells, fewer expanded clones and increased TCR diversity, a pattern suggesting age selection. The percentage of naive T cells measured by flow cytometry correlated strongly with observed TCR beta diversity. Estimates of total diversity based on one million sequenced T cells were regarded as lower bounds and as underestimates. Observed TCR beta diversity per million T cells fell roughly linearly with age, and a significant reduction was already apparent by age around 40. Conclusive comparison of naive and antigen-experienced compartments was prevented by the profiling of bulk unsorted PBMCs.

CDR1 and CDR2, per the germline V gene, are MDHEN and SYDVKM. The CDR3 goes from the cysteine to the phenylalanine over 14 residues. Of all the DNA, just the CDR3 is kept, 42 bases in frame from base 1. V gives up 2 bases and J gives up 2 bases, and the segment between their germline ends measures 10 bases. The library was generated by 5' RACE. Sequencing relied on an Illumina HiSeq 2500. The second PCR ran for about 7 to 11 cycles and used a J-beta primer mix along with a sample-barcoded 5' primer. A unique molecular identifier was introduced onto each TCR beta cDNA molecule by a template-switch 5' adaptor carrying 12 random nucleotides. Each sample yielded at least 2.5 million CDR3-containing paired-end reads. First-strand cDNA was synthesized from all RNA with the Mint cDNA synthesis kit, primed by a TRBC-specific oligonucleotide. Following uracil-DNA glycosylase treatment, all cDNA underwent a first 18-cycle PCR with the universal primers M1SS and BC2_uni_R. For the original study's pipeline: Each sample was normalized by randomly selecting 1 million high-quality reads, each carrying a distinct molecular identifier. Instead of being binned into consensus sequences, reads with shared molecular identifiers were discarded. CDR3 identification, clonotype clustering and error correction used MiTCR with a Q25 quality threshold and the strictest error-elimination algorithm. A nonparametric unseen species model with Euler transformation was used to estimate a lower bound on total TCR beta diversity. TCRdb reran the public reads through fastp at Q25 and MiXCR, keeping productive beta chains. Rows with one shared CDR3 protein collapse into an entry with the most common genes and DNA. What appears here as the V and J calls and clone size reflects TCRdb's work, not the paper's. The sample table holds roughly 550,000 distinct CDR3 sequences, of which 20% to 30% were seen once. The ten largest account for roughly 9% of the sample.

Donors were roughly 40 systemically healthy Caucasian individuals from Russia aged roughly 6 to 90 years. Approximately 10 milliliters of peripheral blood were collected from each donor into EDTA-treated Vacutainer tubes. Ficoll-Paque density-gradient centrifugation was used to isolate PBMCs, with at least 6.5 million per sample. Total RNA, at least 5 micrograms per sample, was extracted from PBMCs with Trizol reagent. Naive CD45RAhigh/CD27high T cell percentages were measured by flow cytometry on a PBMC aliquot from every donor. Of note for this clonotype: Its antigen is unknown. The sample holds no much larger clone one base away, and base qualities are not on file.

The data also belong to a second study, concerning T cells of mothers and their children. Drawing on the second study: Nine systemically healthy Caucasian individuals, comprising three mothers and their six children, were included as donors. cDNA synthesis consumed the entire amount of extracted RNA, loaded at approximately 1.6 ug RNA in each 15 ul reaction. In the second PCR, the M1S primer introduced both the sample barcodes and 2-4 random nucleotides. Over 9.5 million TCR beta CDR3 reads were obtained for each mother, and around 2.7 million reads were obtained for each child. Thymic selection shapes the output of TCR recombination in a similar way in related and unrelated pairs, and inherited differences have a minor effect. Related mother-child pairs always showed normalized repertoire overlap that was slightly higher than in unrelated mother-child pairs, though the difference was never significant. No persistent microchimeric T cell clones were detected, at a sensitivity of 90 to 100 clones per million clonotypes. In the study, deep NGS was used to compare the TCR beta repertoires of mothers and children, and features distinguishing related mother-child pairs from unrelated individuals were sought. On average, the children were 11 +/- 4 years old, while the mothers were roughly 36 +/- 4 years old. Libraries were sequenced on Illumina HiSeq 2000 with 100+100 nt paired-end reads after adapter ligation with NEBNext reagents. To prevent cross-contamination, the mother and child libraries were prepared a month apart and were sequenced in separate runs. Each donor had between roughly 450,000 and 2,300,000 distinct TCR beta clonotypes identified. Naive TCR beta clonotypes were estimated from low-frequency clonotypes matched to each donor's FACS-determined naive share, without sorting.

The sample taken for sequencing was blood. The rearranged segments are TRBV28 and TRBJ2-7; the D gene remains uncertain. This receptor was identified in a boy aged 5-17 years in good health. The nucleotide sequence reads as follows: TGTGCCAGCAGTTTACGTGCACTACCCTACGAGCAGTACTTC. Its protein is CASSLRALPYEQYF.